This T cell receptor (beta chain) was captured by sequencing in a study of T-cell reconstitution after alpha-beta-depleted transplantation in children. CDR1 is LGHNA and CDR2 is YNFKEQ in the germline V gene. The V gene end was trimmed by 2 bases and the J gene end by 1 base; junction bases not matched to a gene: 7. There are 16 residues in the CDR3. Unique molecular identifiers were used in preparing the TCRbeta library. TCRdb used MiXCR to reprocess the PCR reads, holding one entry per CDR3 protein. The sample shows 530,000 or so distinct CDR3 sequences, over 25% of them seen only once. Turning to this clonotype: Its matching antigen is unknown.

Findings and limits, study-wide: Approximately two months post-transplant, alpha-beta T cells reportedly originated from several hundred expanded graft clones. At day 60, the high TCRbeta diversity found in some patients originated from recipient T cells and thymic progenitors that had survived.

The sequence came from a boy under two years old with Wiskott-Aldrich syndrome, due to receive a stem cell transplant. The chain employs TRBV4-2 and TRBJ1-1, with TRBD1 matching over 7 bases. The material sequenced was PBMCs, taken before TCRalphabeta/CD19-depleted stem cell transplant. The CDR3 region is CASSQKNRGGNTEAFF. CDR3 DNA sequence: TGTGCCAGCAGCCAAAAGAACAGGGGTGGGAACACTGAAGCTTTCTTT.